There are a few counts of the clone carrying this T cell receptor beta chain. The antigen is not known. Separate from the approximately 700-subject first cohort was the approximately 130-subject validation cohort, to which the donors belonged. The table came from immunoSEQ multiplex PCR; TCRdb's copy has only in-frame clones and leaves some out. The sample holds 150,000 to 200,000 clones, around 80% seen once. The data were obtained in a study of cytomegalovirus exposure and HLA in healthy donors. The V end lost 6 bases, the J end lost 5 bases, and 13 bases lay between the germline ends. The V gene's germline CDR1 is MNHNS and CDR2 SASEGT. The CDR3 extends over 13 amino acids. Overall study results and limits: Three chains tied to CMV proved CMV antigen-specific in vitro. Most TCR sequences were uncommon, yet certain public TCRs appeared in many donors. The tendency of first-cohort TCR clusters to co-occur in the 95 to 150 validation repertoires was the finding of a later analysis.

The chain links TRBV6-1 to TRBJ1-1; D is unclear. The clonotype comes from a woman aged 30 to 39 in good health and CMV-seronegative. Source material: PBMCs. The CDR3 here is CASRGGPGTEAFF. The CDR3 nucleotides are TGTGCCAGCAGGGGAGGTCCGGGGACTGAAGCTTTCTTT.